This T cell receptor beta chain was identified during a study of shared clonotypes between healthy human individuals (dated by TCRdb to about 2020). Background for the entire study: Three men and two women, aged 18 to 49 years, made up the cohort. To estimate repertoire size and how much clonotype sharing occurs between individuals, the study deeply sequenced the blood TCR repertoires of a handful of healthy adults. Libraries were prepared and TCR repertoires were sequenced by different laboratories using diverse techniques, in order to increase sequencing depth and limit assay-specific biases. For each donor, CD4 naive and CD4 memory were each run on three plates, CD8 naive on two plates, and CD8 memory on one plate. Leukapheresis yielded between about 0.85 and 9 billion PBMCs per donor. General study outcomes and caveats: Even with the large sequencing depth, rarefaction of the sorted-subset datasets indicated that sequencing was incomplete. Sampling was restricted to blood, and TCR repertoires in tissues likely differ from the TCR repertoires found in blood. When a handful of donors were compared, the shared fraction of clonotypes was about 5.2% for naive CD4, 3.5% to 4% for naive CD8, about 2.4% for memory CD4, and approximately 0.4% for memory CD8. Because the study included a small number of donors, the genetic and exposure-history diversity represented was limited. Pairwise subsampling led to the expectation that sequencing depth would affect the degree of clonotype sharing among donors. Clonotypes shared by all four sorted-subset donors showed higher generation probabilities than non-shared clonotypes. Naive subsets generally had larger estimated clonotype richness than memory subsets.

Regarding this clone: Its cognate antigen has yet to be identified. Base-call qualities are not available, and no considerably larger clone is one nucleotide away.

At the junction V is shortened by 10 bases and J by 10 bases, with 19 bases in between. From a lookup of the germline V gene, CDR1 and CDR2 are MNHEY and SVGAGI. The CDR3 runs 12 residues from the cysteine to the phenylalanine. Only CDR3 DNA remains: 36 bases, in frame from the first base. Using the deep immunoSEQ assay, TCR CDR3 regions were amplified from genomic DNA by multiplex PCR. Genomic DNA extracted from each cell subset was distributed evenly over all wells of several immunoSEQ 96-well plates, and each plate served as one replicate. For sorted subsets, approximately 200 ng of genomic DNA, equivalent to 25,000 to 30,000 T cell genomes, went into each replicate PCR. Purified libraries were quantified with a Qubit 3.0 fluorometer, sized on a Bioanalyzer 2100, and re-quantified with the KAPA Library Quantification kit. A separate single-read 150-cycle Illumina NextSeq 550 flow cell was used to sequence each immunoSEQ 96-well plate. The original methods were these. Because only junctional sequences without quality scores were contained in the immunoSEQ output, filtering matching that applied to full-length reads could not be performed. To assign V/J genes and CDR3, sequences were annotated using PyIR, a Python wrapper for IgBLAST v1.9, with IMGT germline references. Any read was removed if the V/J assignment was weak (E-value above 1e-6), the CDR3 was missing, or the read contained stop codons, out-of-frame junctions, or ambiguous translated residues. V3J clonotypes were defined as sequences sharing the same inferred V gene, J gene, and CDR3 amino acid sequence. The percentage overlap between two repertoires was calculated by dividing the number of shared unique clonotypes by the size of the smaller repertoire. Richness of each repertoire was evaluated using RTK rarefaction, the Chao1 estimator, and Recon v2.1 estimates of unobserved clonotypes. Generation probabilities were computed with OLGA for all TCRbeta clonotypes obtained by the gDNA method from a few donors. In TCRdb, the immuneACCESS table is reduced to in-frame sequences with V and J assigned. These tables do not hold every clone; where another copy was compared, an unresolved V gene accounts for under half, and the others remain unexplained. For V, J and clone size, that table is used; D and trimming come from the DNA. The sample yields 850,000 to 1,200,000 clones; roughly 80% were counted once. The ten largest clones represent around 1.5% of the sample.

Donors were healthy HIV-negative adults with no recently reported acute infections or vaccinations. Every donor was a Caucasian adult residing in Nashville, Tennessee, USA. CD4+ T cells were enriched through magnetic negative selection, after which naive cells were positively selected on CD45RA and the remaining negative fraction served as the memory subset. After blood collection by leukapheresis, PBMCs were isolated using Ficoll-Histopaque density gradient centrifugation and then cryopreserved in the vapor phase of liquid nitrogen. Purity and quantity of every magnetically sorted T cell population were checked by analytical flow cytometry. Each sorted fraction had its genomic DNA isolated and then quantified by UV absorbance on a Nanodrop 2000c.

The source is a man aged 18 to 30 in good health. This chain joins TRBV6-5 to TRBJ1-1; a weak D assignment points to TRBD1 (6 bases agree). Sequencing was performed on memory CD4+ T cells sorted from blood. In light of the paper, this sample's cell subset or site label describes: CD45RA-negative fraction. This receptor has the CDR3 CATRGPEMRAFF. The DNA sequence follows: TGTGCCACCCGGGGGCCAGAAATGAGAGCTTTCTTT.